These 20 T cell receptor beta chains were all obtained from the same sample, sequenced in a study of blood T cell repertoires in COVID-19 (dated by TCRdb to the early 2020s). Receptor amplification or capture employed the immunoSEQ multiplex PCR assay. TCRdb took this table from immuneACCESS and kept in-frame rearrangements with V and J called. Such tables lack part of the clones; where checked against another copy, unresolved V genes explain under half of the gap, and the rest is unexplained. Counted in this sample were about 200,000 clones; about 80% of them appeared once. The ten largest clones capture approximately 8% of the sample. Input material: peripheral blood. The receptors stem from a woman over 75 with COVID-19, enrolled during active disease.

This chain joins TRBV18 and TRBJ1-2, with no clear D. V was cut by 3 bases and J by 4 bases, with 15 bases left in between. This CDR3 is built from 15 residues. Per germline, CDR1 KGHSH and CDR2 LQKENI. CDR3 sequence: CASSPSMEQGYGYTF. The CDR3 region has the DNA TGTGCCAGCTCACCGAGCATGGAGCAAGGCTATGGCTACACCTTC.

This chain joins TRBV7-6 and TRBJ2-1; 14 bases map to TRBD2. The CDR3 contains 18 residues. J was trimmed by 4 bases and V by 4 bases; bases with no gene match: 9. Per the germline V gene, CDR1 is SGHVS and CDR2 is FNYEAQ. DNA for the CDR3: TGTGCCAGCAGCTCGGGACTAGCGGGAGTCGGGCTTTACAATGAGCAGTTCTTC. Its protein product is CASSSGLAGVGLYNEQFF.

Here the CDR3 reads CASSDRAFSSGANVLTF. The CDR3 DNA sequence: TGCGCCAGCAGCGATCGCGCTTTTAGCTCTGGGGCCAACGTCCTGACTTTC. The chain uses TRBV5-1 and TRBJ2-6; D ambiguous. V was clipped by 4 bases and J by 0 bases, with 14 bases between them. This CDR3 is 17 amino acids long. Germline V gene lookup returns CDR1 SGHRS and CDR2 YFSETQ.

CDR3 protein: CASSRLAGMYNEQFF. CDR3 nucleotides: TGTGCCAGCAGCAGACTAGCGGGAATGTACAATGAGCAGTTCTTC. J is TRBJ2-1 and V is TRBV7-9; 11 positions match TRBD2. In germline, CDR1 is SEHNR, CDR2 FQNEAQ (reference sequence). The CDR3 sequence is 15 residues long. The ends lost 5 bases at V and 4 bases at J; junction bases unmatched: 4.

The chain links TRBV5-1 to TRBJ2-3; TRBD2 aligns across 8 bases. The CDR3 loop spans 15 amino acids. The trim removed 0 bases at V and 0 bases at J, leaving 0 bases unmatched. Germline CDR1 reads SGHRS; CDR2 reads YFSETQ. CDR3 sequence reads: CASSLERGSTDTQYF. The CDR3 DNA sequence: TGCGCCAGCAGCTTGGAGCGGGGGAGCACAGATACGCAGTATTTT.

The chain uses TRBV9 and TRBJ2-7, with TRBD2 matching over 14 bases. The germline gives CDR1 SGDLS, CDR2 YYNGEE. The CDR3 is made up of 15 amino acids. Unmatched junction bases numbered 7, after V lost 4 bases and J lost 7 bases. Here the CDR3 reads CASSPGTSGSGEQYF. CDR3 coding DNA: TGTGCCAGCAGCCCGGGGACTAGCGGGAGTGGTGAGCAGTACTTC.

This chain uses TRBV5-1 with TRBJ1-1, with TRBD1 matching over 7 bases. J was trimmed by 8 bases and V by 0 bases; bases with no gene match: 7. Germline CDR1 and CDR2: SGHRS and YFSETQ. The length of the CDR3 is 14 residues. Here the CDR3 DNA reads TGCGCCAGCAGCTTGGAAGGCGTGACAGGGGAAGCTTTCTTT. It encodes CASSLEGVTGEAFF. The full variable domain, rest sourced from reference TRBV5-1 and TRBJ1-1, is KAGVTQTPRYLIKTRGQQVTLSCSPISGHRSVSWYQQTPGQGLQFLFEYFSETQRNKGNFPGRFSGRQFSNSRSEMNVSTLELGDSALYLCASSLEGVTGEAFFGQGTRLTVV.

Note on this clone: The identical CDR3 is also encoded by other nucleotide sequences in the sample. The chain carries TRBV3-1 (or the pseudogene TRBV3-2) and TRBJ1-1, with D perhaps matching TRBD1 (6 bases). Trimming took off 4 bases at V and 0 bases at J, with 9 bases between the two ends. CDR1 is LGHDT and CDR2 is YNNKEL in the germline V gene (reference sequence). The CDR3 is 14 amino acids. The CDR3 DNA follows: TGTGCCAGCAGCCCCAGGGGAATGAACACTGAAGCTTTCTTT. Protein sequence: CASSPRGMNTEAFF.

This clone was found once. This rearrangement joins TRBV2 to TRBJ2-5; 9 bases line up with TRBD2. Germline V gene lookup returns CDR1 SNHLY and CDR2 FYNNEI. The junction had 10 bases not matched to a gene; V was cut back by 6 bases and J by 5 bases. CDR3 length: 15 amino acids. The CDR3 reads CASRRSGGPRETQYF. Here the CDR3 DNA reads TGTGCCAGCAGGCGGAGCGGGGGGCCGCGGGAGACCCAGTACTTC.

V usage is TRBV6-4 and J usage is TRBJ1-2; 10 bases align to TRBD1. Germline V gives CDR1 MRHNA, CDR2 SNTAGT. Losses at the gene ends were 6 bases for V and 2 bases for J; bases not matched to a gene: 12. The CDR3 is made up of 17 amino acids. CDR3: CASSPGPDRGRNYGYTF. The CDR3 DNA reads TGTGCCAGCAGCCCAGGACCCGACAGGGGGCGCAACTATGGCTACACCTTC.

The chain combines TRBV5-1 with TRBJ1-6, with TRBD1 identical over 8 bases. The CDR3 has 16 residues. The V gene's germline CDR1 is SGHRS and CDR2 YFSETQ. Trimming took 4 bases from V and 6 from J; bases not matched to a gene: 9. The CDR3 loop is CASSPGTGLGNSPLHF. The CDR3, as DNA: TGCGCCAGCAGCCCCGGGACAGGCCTTGGTAATTCACCCCTCCACTTT.

The chain links TRBV4-1 to TRBJ2-7; a possible D gene is TRBD1 (6 bases). The CDR3 is 14 residues long. Germline CDR1 and CDR2: MGHRA and YSYEKL. Trimming shortened V by 4 bases and J by 6 bases, and 16 bases separated the two germline ends. CDR3 residues: CASSPGTRLLEQYF. CDR3 nucleotide sequence: TGCGCCAGCAGCCCCGGGACACGCTTACTCGAGCAGTACTTC.

This chain connects TRBV12-5 to TRBJ2-7; 9 positions match TRBD1. CDR1 LGHNT and CDR2 FRNRAP come from the germline V gene. V dropped 9 bases and J dropped 4; count of bases not matched to a gene: 10. The length of the CDR3 is 14 residues. The DNA for the CDR3 is TGTGCTAGCCCGGCAGGACAGGGGCATTACGAGCAGTACTTC. It specifies CASPAGQGHYEQYF.

The CDR3 DNA is TGCAGTGCTGGACACAGGGACGGCTACACCTTC. It codes for CSAGHRDGYTF. The chain couples TRBV20-1 to TRBJ1-2; D is possibly TRBD1 (6 bases). Germline V lookup: CDR1 DFQATT, CDR2 SNEGSKA (reference sequence). Trimming cost V 5 bases and J 8 bases, with 12 bases left between them. The CDR3 sequence is 11 residues long.

J is TRBJ2-6 and V is TRBV6-6, with TRBD2 matching 8 bases. The CDR3 runs to 17 residues. Trimming cost V 5 bases and J 0 bases; bases outside gene matches: 6. CDR1 is MNHNY and CDR2 is SVGAGI in the germline V gene (reference sequence). In DNA, the CDR3 is TGTGCCAGCAGTCCCGGGACTAGAACCTCTGGGGCCAACGTCCTGACTTTC. Translation gives CASSPGTRTSGANVLTF.

The J gene is TRBJ2-6, the V gene TRBV5-1, with 7 nucleotides matching TRBD1. The CDR3 is 14 amino acids. V lost 9 bases to trimming and J lost 4 bases; unmatched junction nucleotides: 7. The germline CDR1 and CDR2 sequences are SGHRS and YFSETQ. CDR3 sequence: CATRQGAGANVLTF. CDR3 bases: TGCGCCACCCGACAGGGTGCCGGGGCCAACGTCCTGACTTTC.

The rearrangement joins TRBV18 to TRBJ1-2; 11 bases are shared with TRBD1. Per the germline V gene, CDR1 is KGHSH and CDR2 is LQKENI. The ends lost 3 bases at V and 0 bases at J; junction bases unmatched: 0. This CDR3 comprises 15 residues. The CDR3 loop reads CASSPGQGANYGYTF. CDR3 in DNA: TGTGCCAGCTCACCGGGACAGGGGGCTAACTATGGCTACACCTTC. Drawing the rest from reference TRBV18 and TRBJ1-2, the complete variable domain is NAGVMQNPRHLVRRRGQEARLRCSPMKGHSHVYWYRQLPEEGLKFMVYLQKENIIDESGMPKERFSAEFPKEGPSILRIQQVVRGDSAAYFCASSPGQGANYGYTFGSGTRLTVV.

The chain joins TRBV5-1 to TRBJ1-2, with D unclear. The CDR3 runs to 13 residues. Germline-derived CDR1 and CDR2 are SGHRS and YFSETQ. Trimming shortened V by 3 bases and J by 4 bases, and 10 bases separated the two germline ends. The CDR3 nucleotides are TGCGCCAGCAGCTATGACGGACTCTATGGCTACACCTTC. It specifies CASSYDGLYGYTF.

The V call is TRBV3-1 (or the pseudogene TRBV3-2), the J call TRBJ2-4; TRBD1 is a possible D gene (7 bases). Germline V gene lookup returns CDR1 LGHDT and CDR2 YNNKEL (reference sequence). Trimming pared 2 bases from V and 8 bases from J, leaving 16 bases between. This CDR3 is 15 amino acids long. The CDR3 sequence is CASSQSQGGRDIQYF. For the CDR3, the DNA is TGTGCCAGCAGCCAAAGTCAGGGGGGCCGAGACATTCAGTACTTC.

The V and J genes are TRBV29-1 and TRBJ2-3; 8 positions agree with TRBD1. The V gene end was trimmed by 7 bases and the J gene end by 1 base; junction bases not matched to a gene: 4. The CDR3 loop spans 13 amino acids. CDR1 SQVTM and CDR2 ANQGSEA come from the germline V gene. The CDR3 DNA reads as TGCAGCGACGAGACAGGGGGCACAGATACGCAGTATTTT. The encoded protein is CSDETGGTDTQYF.